This is a list of T cell receptor beta chains from one sample in a study of blood T cells in healthy people across ages. TCRdb processed the 5' RACE reads anew with MiXCR; each CDR3 protein has one entry. The sample carries roughly 1,000,000 distinct CDR3 sequences, roughly a quarter recorded once. These same records also appear under a second study, on T cells of mothers and their children.

The source material was blood. These TCRs come from a girl aged 2 to 9 in good health. Each CDR3 is given with its conserved first and last residue. The order of the fields is CDR3 DNA, CDR3 protein, J gene, D gene, CDR3 length, clone size, V gene. The D gene is left open where the match is weak. Size is stated for part of the rows, as once, few or many counts, or as a class when the clone is expanded.

TGCAGTGCTAGATGGCATTCCGCGGAGCAGTTCTTC,CSARWHSAEQFF,TRBJ2-1,-,12,-,TRBV20-1
TGTGCCAGCAGCTCTTTTAACTACAACCTTAACTATGGCTACACCTTC,CASSSFNYNLNYGYTF,TRBJ1-2,-,16,few,TRBV11-2
TGCGCCAGCAAAGGACAGGGGGGGAATGAGCAGTTCTTC,CASKGQGGNEQFF,TRBJ2-1,TRBD1,13,-,TRBV4-1
TGTGCCAGCAGCCGGGGACCAGAGTGGGAGACCCAGTACTTC,CASSRGPEWETQYF,TRBJ2-5,-,14,-,TRBV7-3
TGCGCCAGCATGGAGGAGGCTGTTTACAATGAGCAGTTCTTC,CASMEEAVYNEQFF,TRBJ2-1,-,14,-,TRBV5-1
TGTGCCAGCAGTTTAGTCGGGAGGCTTTCTGAAGCTTTCTTT,CASSLVGRLSEAFF,TRBJ1-1,-,14,-,TRBV12-3/TRBV12-4
TGCGCCAGCAGCCAAGACCGACTAGCGGGAGAGTACCAAGAGACCCAGTACTTC,CASSQDRLAGEYQETQYF,TRBJ2-5,TRBD2,18,-,TRBV4-1
TGCAGCGTTGGAATTAGGGAGGGGCAGCCCCAGCATTTT,CSVGIREGQPQHF,TRBJ1-5,-,13,few,TRBV29-1
TGTGCCAGCAGCTCCCCGGGACTAGGAGAGAATGAGCAGTTCTTC,CASSSPGLGENEQFF,TRBJ2-1,TRBD2,15,many,TRBV12-3/TRBV12-4
TGTGCCACCAGTGACCCCGGGACAGGGCCTAACGAGCAGTACTTC,CATSDPGTGPNEQYF,TRBJ2-7,TRBD1,15,few,TRBV24-1
TGTGCCAGCAGTGAAGGCTCCGGGACTCGATACACCGGGGAGCTGTTTTTT,CASSEGSGTRYTGELFF,TRBJ2-2,-,17,-,TRBV25-1
TGTGCCAGCAGTTATACCGAGGCTATTGAGCAGTTCTTC,CASSYTEAIEQFF,TRBJ2-1,-,13,-,TRBV6-5
TGCAGCGTTGAAGCGACAGGGGAGAGTTACGAGCAGTACTTC,CSVEATGESYEQYF,TRBJ2-7,TRBD1,14,-,TRBV29-1
TGTGCCAGCGAAGGGGGGAGGATGAACACTGAAGCTTTCTTT,CASEGGRMNTEAFF,TRBJ1-1,-,14,-,TRBV6-1
TGTGCCAGCAGTCAACGAGAATTCCAAGAGACCCAGTACTTC,CASSQREFQETQYF,TRBJ2-5,-,14,-,TRBV12-3/TRBV12-4
TGTGCCAGCAGCTTGGGGGACAGTAACTATGGCTACACCTTC,CASSLGDSNYGYTF,TRBJ1-2,TRBD1,14,few,TRBV5-5
TGTGCCAGCAGGCCTCTAGGACCTTACAATGAGCAGTTCTTC,CASRPLGPYNEQFF,TRBJ2-1,-,14,-,TRBV7-9
TGTGCCAGCACCGTACGCTCGGGAGGGAGAGAAGATACGCAGTATTTT,CASTVRSGGREDTQYF,TRBJ2-3,TRBD2,16,-,TRBV7-9
TGCAGCTGGGGAGATAACTATGGCTACACCTTC,CSWGDNYGYTF,TRBJ1-2,-,11,-,TRBV29-1
TGTGCCAGCAGTGACAGGGGGCGCGACACTGAAGCTTTCTTT,CASSDRGRDTEAFF,TRBJ1-1,TRBD1,14,few,TRBV27
TGTGCCAGCAGCACGGAGGGTAGTTTTGGAAAACTGTTTTTT,CASSTEGSFGKLFF,TRBJ1-4,-,14,-,TRBV6-1
TGTGCCAGCCGACCCCTACAGGGCAAGCCAGATACGCAGTATTTT,CASRPLQGKPDTQYF,TRBJ2-3,-,15,few,TRBV7-6
TGTGCCAGCAGCCAAGACTCGCGAGATACGCAGTATTTT,CASSQDSRDTQYF,TRBJ2-3,-,13,-,TRBV3-1
TGCAGTGCTAGGGGCGTCACAGATACGCAGTATTTT,CSARGVTDTQYF,TRBJ2-3,-,12,-,TRBV20-1
TGTGCCAGCAGCTTAGGACAGTTCGAAGCTTTCTTT,CASSLGQFEAFF,TRBJ1-1,-,12,few,TRBV7-9
TGTGCCAGCAGCGTAACTAGCGGGATGGCCTCCTACAATGAGCAGTTCTTC,CASSVTSGMASYNEQFF,TRBJ2-1,TRBD2,17,few,TRBV7-2
TGCGCCAGCAGCTATTCCGACGCCGAGGAGACCCAGTACTTC,CASSYSDAEETQYF,TRBJ2-5,-,14,-,TRBV5-1
TGCAGCCCCGTCCTAGCGGGGATCACAGATACGCAGTATTTT,CSPVLAGITDTQYF,TRBJ2-3,TRBD2,14,few,TRBV29-1
TGTGCCACCCAAGGGGACAGGAAACATGGCTACACCTTC,CATQGDRKHGYTF,TRBJ1-2,TRBD1,13,few,TRBV6-4
TGTGCCAGCTCACACGGCGGGGACAATGAGCAGTTCTTC,CASSHGGDNEQFF,TRBJ2-1,-,13,few,TRBV18
TGCAGCGTTGAGACAGGGGGCGGGAGGGATACGCAGTATTTT,CSVETGGGRDTQYF,TRBJ2-3,TRBD1,14,-,TRBV29-1
TGTGCCAGCAGCGCGAATCTTGGCTACACCTTC,CASSANLGYTF,TRBJ1-2,-,11,few,TRBV12-3/TRBV12-4
TGCAGTGCTAGAGAGAGGCGGGTGAGTCTCTACGAGCAGTACTTC,CSARERRVSLYEQYF,TRBJ2-7,-,15,-,TRBV20-1
TGTGCCAGCAGCTTAGCGCCTAGCGGGGGTGTTCATGAGCAGTTCTTC,CASSLAPSGGVHEQFF,TRBJ2-1,TRBD2,16,few,TRBV7-9
TGTGCCAGCGGGAGGGGACTAGCGGGAGGCGAGCAGTACTTC,CASGRGLAGGEQYF,TRBJ2-7,TRBD2,14,-,TRBV7-9
TGTGCCAGCAGCCAAGACGTAGTGGAGGATACGCAGTATTTT,CASSQDVVEDTQYF,TRBJ2-3,-,14,-,TRBV14
TGTGCCAGCAGACCACCCGAGGGGGACACTGAAGCTTTCTTT,CASRPPEGDTEAFF,TRBJ1-1,-,14,-,TRBV6-6
TGTGCCTCTCGGAGCCGAGAGGGCTACACCTTC,CASRSREGYTF,TRBJ1-2,-,11,-,TRBV7-6
TGTGCCAGCAGCTTGGCCCCTTTGGGTCACTCTGGGGCCAACGTCCTGACTTTC,CASSLAPLGHSGANVLTF,TRBJ2-6,-,18,-,TRBV5-6
TGTGCCAGCAGCTTGGACAGCGGGAATGAAAAACTGTTTTTT,CASSLDSGNEKLFF,TRBJ1-4,-,14,few,TRBV7-2
TGCAGCACAGCTACTAGCGGGGGGCGCGATGAGCAGTTCTTC,CSTATSGGRDEQFF,TRBJ2-1,TRBD2,14,-,TRBV29-1
TGTGCCAGCAGTCGAACGGGTCCGAACACTGAAGCTTTCTTT,CASSRTGPNTEAFF,TRBJ1-1,-,14,-,TRBV27
TGCGCCAGCAGCCAAGATCGAGAGACAGGGAGGTATGGCTACACCTTC,CASSQDRETGRYGYTF,TRBJ1-2,TRBD1,16,-,TRBV4-3
TGTGCCAGTGTTAATAGCCTCTCCTACGAGCAGTACTTC,CASVNSLSYEQYF,TRBJ2-7,-,13,-,TRBV7-9
TGTGCCACCAGCAGGGTCGCGGGGAACATTCAGTACTTC,CATSRVAGNIQYF,TRBJ2-4,-,13,-,TRBV15
TGTGCCAGCAGCCAAGATTATCCGACTAGCGGGAGAGGCTACGAGCAGTACTTC,CASSQDYPTSGRGYEQYF,TRBJ2-7,TRBD2,18,-,TRBV3-1
TGTGCCAGCAGTTTTCGCGACAGGGGCCCGCAAGAGACCCAGTACTTC,CASSFRDRGPQETQYF,TRBJ2-5,TRBD1,16,many,TRBV28
TGTGCCAGCAGCTTAGAACAGACAGATACGCAGTATTTT,CASSLEQTDTQYF,TRBJ2-3,-,13,few,TRBV7-6
TGTGCCAGTGGGGTAGGCGCGGGTGAAAAACTGTTTTTT,CASGVGAGEKLFF,TRBJ1-4,-,13,-,TRBV3-1
TGCAGCGCCGGGCAACCAGATAACAATGAGCAGTTCTTC,CSAGQPDNNEQFF,TRBJ2-1,-,13,few,TRBV29-1
TGCAGTGCTAGGGGTAGGGCGAGCCCCCTTAAAGGGTTAACAACTAATGAAAAACTGTTTTTT,CSARGRASPLKGLTTNEKLFF,TRBJ1-4,-,21,-,TRBV20-1
TGCAGTGCTTCGTACATAGAGACCCAGTACTTC,CSASYIETQYF,TRBJ2-5,-,11,-,TRBV20-1